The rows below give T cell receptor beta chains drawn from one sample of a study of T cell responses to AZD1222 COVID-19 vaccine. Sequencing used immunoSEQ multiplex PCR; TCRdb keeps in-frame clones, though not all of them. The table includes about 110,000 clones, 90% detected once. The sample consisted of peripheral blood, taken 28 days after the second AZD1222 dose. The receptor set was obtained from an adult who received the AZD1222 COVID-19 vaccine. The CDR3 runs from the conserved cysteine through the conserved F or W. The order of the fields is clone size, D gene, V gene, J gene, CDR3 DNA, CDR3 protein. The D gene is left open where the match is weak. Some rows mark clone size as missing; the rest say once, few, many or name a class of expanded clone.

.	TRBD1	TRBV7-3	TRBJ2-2	TGTGCCAGCAGCTTTTTGGCAGGGGGCACCGGGGAGCTGTTTTTT	CASSFLAGGTGELFF
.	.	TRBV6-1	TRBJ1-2	TGTGCCAGCAGTGAAGCGTTCACAGGGAACTATGGCTACACCTTC	CASSEAFTGNYGYTF
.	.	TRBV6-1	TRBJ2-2	TGTGCCAGCCGTGAACCGGGACGGAGCACCGGGGAGCTGTTTTTT	CASREPGRSTGELFF
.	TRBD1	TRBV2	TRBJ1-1	TGTGCCAGCACAATGGCAGGGGGCCGCACTGAAGCTTTCTTT	CASTMAGGRTEAFF
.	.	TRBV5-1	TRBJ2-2	TGCGCCAGCGGAAGGTGGGACACCGGGGAGCTGTTTTTT	CASGRWDTGELFF
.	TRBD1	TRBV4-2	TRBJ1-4	TGTGCCAGCACCAGGGGGCTTAATGAAAAACTGTTTTTT	CASTRGLNEKLFF
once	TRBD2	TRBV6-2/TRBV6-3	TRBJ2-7	TGTGCCAGCAGTTACTCGTCCAGCGGGGGGGAAGAGCAGTACTTC	CASSYSSSGGEEQYF
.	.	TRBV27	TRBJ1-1	TGTGCCAGCAGTTTATCTCCGCGGGCGGTATTCATGAACACTGAAGCTTTCTTT	CASSLSPRAVFMNTEAFF
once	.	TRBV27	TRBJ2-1	TGTGCCAGCAGAAAGGGGAGCGAAAGCTCCTACAATGAGCAGTTCTTC	CASRKGSESSYNEQFF
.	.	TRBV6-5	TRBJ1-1	TGTGCCAGCAGTTCGGGGGGGACCGGTACTAGAGCTTTCTTT	CASSSGGTGTRAFF
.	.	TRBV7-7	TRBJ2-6	TGTGCTAGCAGCCCAAGTGGAACTCCCCTCTCTGGGGCCAACGTCCTGACTTTC	CASSPSGTPLSGANVLTF
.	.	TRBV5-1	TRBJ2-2	TGCGCCAGCAGGGGCGGGGGCAACACCGGGGAGCTGTTTTTT	CASRGGGNTGELFF
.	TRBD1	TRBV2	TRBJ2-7	TGTGCCAGCACCTCGGACAGGGGCAAGGGCGAGCAGTACTTC	CASTSDRGKGEQYF
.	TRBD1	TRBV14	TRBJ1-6	TGTGCCAGCAGAGGACAGGGGAATTCACCCCTCCACTTT	CASRGQGNSPLHF
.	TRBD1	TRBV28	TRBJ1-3	TGTGCCAGCAGTTTAGGCTCTAGAGGGGGCAGTGGAAACACCATATATTTT	CASSLGSRGGSGNTIYF
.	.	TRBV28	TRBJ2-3	TGTGCCAGCAGCAACGGGAAGCCTCGCACAGATACGCAGTATTTT	CASSNGKPRTDTQYF
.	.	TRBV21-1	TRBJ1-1	TGTGCCAGCAGCAAAGTTGGGGTTAACACTGAAGCTTTCTTT	CASSKVGVNTEAFF
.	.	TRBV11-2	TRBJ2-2	TGTGCCAGCAGCTTAGATGCCCCACCGGGGGCGGCCGGGGAGCTGTTTTTT	CASSLDAPPGAAGELFF
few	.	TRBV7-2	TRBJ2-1	TGTGCCAGCAGCTTAGGGGCTGTCAATGAGCAGTTCTTC	CASSLGAVNEQFF
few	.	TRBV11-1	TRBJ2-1	TGTGCCAGCAGCTTAAGGGGGGCAGGGAACAATGAGCAGTTCTTC	CASSLRGAGNNEQFF
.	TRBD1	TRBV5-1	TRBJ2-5	TGCGCCACCAGGACAGGGGGTTCCACTAACCTCCAAGAGACCCAGTACTTC	CATRTGGSTNLQETQYF
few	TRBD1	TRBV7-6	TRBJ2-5	TGTGCCAGCAGCTCGTGGACAGGGGGCGATTTAGAGACCCAGTACTTC	CASSSWTGGDLETQYF
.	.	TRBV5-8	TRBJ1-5	TGTGCCAGCAGCTTGGAGGGGTTACGGGAGGATCAGCCCCAGCATTTT	CASSLEGLREDQPQHF
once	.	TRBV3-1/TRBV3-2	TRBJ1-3	TGTGCCAGCAGCCAAGACCGCAGCCTCTCTGGAAACACCATATATTTT	CASSQDRSLSGNTIYF
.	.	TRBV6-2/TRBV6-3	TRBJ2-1	TGTGCCAGCAGTTCTCCGGGTGAGCAGTTCTTC	CASSSPGEQFF
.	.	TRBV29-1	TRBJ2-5	TGCAGCGTTGAAGTCAGCCGGGTTGAGACCCAGTACTTC	CSVEVSRVETQYF
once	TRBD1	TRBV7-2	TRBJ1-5	TGTGCCAGCAGCTTAGCAGGACAGGGTTTCAAGCAGCCCCAGCATTTT	CASSLAGQGFKQPQHF
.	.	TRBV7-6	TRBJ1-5	TGTGCCAGCAGCCAGAGGGGGGGACTTAGCAATCAGCCCCAGCATTTT	CASSQRGGLSNQPQHF
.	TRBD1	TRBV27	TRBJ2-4	TGTGCCAGCAGTTCTCGGACAGGGGCGGGCAAAAACATTCAGTACTTC	CASSSRTGAGKNIQYF
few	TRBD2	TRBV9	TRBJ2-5	TGTGCCAGCAGCTCAGGACTAGCGGGGGACCAAGAGACCCAGTACTTC	CASSSGLAGDQETQYF
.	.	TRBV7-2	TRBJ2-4	TGTGCCAGCAGCTTACCTGGGGGCGTTCAGTACTTC	CASSLPGGVQYF
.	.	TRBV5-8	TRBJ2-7	TGTGCCAGCAGCTTGGGTAGCTCCTACGAGCAGTACTTC	CASSLGSSYEQYF
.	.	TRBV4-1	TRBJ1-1	TGCGCCAGCAGCCAGGGACACCTGAACACTGAAGCTTTCTTT	CASSQGHLNTEAFF
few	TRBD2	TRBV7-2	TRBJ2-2	TGTGCCAGCAGCAGACTAGCGGGCACCGGGGAGCTGTTTTTT	CASSRLAGTGELFF
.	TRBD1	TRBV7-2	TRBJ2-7	TGTGCCAGCAGCAAACAGGGGGAGATCTACGAGCAGTACTTC	CASSKQGEIYEQYF
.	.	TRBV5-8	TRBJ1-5	TGTGCCAGCAGCTTGGAAGTTAATCAGCCCCAGCATTTT	CASSLEVNQPQHF